What follows are 18 T cell receptor beta chains derived from one specimen sequenced in a study of beta chain features in type 1 diabetes. Study-wide points: Shortening of TCRB CDR3s, moderate but significant, appeared in all four CD4+ subsets of Type 1 diabetes patients.

Expressed TCRB transcripts got sequenced, as all isolated RNA was reverse transcribed. The method was immunoSEQ multiplex PCR; TCRdb's version includes in-frame clones alone and lacks a portion of them. There are about 650,000 clones in the sample; under 15% occur only once, and 0.09% to 0.15% lies in the top ten. Their target antigens are unknown. The source material was naive CD4+ T cells from blood. The receptors shown here come from a man aged 30-40 years with type 1 diabetes.

V and J are TRBV9 and TRBJ1-3; TRBD1 might be the D (5 bases). The germline gives CDR1 SGDLS, CDR2 YYNGEE. Trimming took 3 bases from V and 4 from J, leaving 11 bases between them. The CDR3 has 14 amino acids. The CDR3 DNA sequence: TGTGCCAGCAGCGCCGCGGGGCTAGGAAACACCATATATTTT. Encoded protein: CASSAAGLGNTIYF.

The CDR3 sequence is CASSYSFARGSYEQYF. CDR3 in DNA: TGTGCCAGCAGTTACTCATTTGCCAGGGGCTCCTACGAGCAGTACTTC. V usage is TRBV6-5 and J usage is TRBJ2-7; D might be TRBD1 (6 bases). CDR1 is MNHEY, CDR2 SVGAGI, per germline. The ends were cut back, 0 bases at V and 0 bases at J, with 12 bases in the middle. CDR3 length: 16 residues.

This clone was detected a few times. CDR3 protein: CASSPGGTGATQYF. The CDR3 DNA reads TGTGCCAGCAGCCCCGGCGGGACAGGGGCTACCCAGTACTTC. This chain uses TRBV6-6 with TRBJ2-5; 10 bases line up with TRBD1. This CDR3 spans 14 amino acids. Germline CDR1 MNHNY, CDR2 SVGAGI (reference sequence). J gave up 8 bases and V 6 bases, and 9 bases lay outside the gene matches.

V is TRBV2 and J is TRBJ1-5, with 7 bases aligning to TRBD1. Germline V gives CDR1 SNHLY, CDR2 FYNNEI. Trimming removed 2 bases from V and 5 bases from J; junction bases left unmatched: 3. CDR3 length: 14 amino acids. For the CDR3, the DNA is TGTGCCAGCAGTGAACAGGGGGGTGATCAGCCCCAGCATTTT. Translated, it gives CASSEQGGDQPQHF.

The chain recombines TRBV7-6 with TRBJ2-3; 10 bases agree with TRBD2. V was pared by 5 bases and J by 0 bases, with 2 bases of the junction left unmatched. The CDR3 is 15 residues long. Germline-derived CDR1 and CDR2 are SGHVS and FNYEAQ. CDR3 residues: CASSRTSGSTDTQYF. Written as DNA, the CDR3 is TGTGCCAGCAGCCGGACTAGCGGTAGCACAGATACGCAGTATTTT.

V is TRBV11-3 and J is TRBJ2-7; 7 nucleotides agree with TRBD1. The germline V gene encodes CDR1 SGHNT and CDR2 YENEEA. The length of the CDR3 is 15 residues. The V and J ends lost 5 bases and 3 bases, in that order; junction bases with no gene match: 10. CDR3 sequence reads: CASSTRQGRNYEQYF. DNA for the CDR3: TGTGCCAGCAGCACCCGACAGGGAAGGAACTACGAGCAGTACTTC. Full variable domain (missing parts from reference TRBV11-3 and TRBJ2-7): EAGVVQSPRYKIIEKKQPVAFWCNPISGHNTLYWYLQNLGQGPELLIRYENEEAVDDSQLPKDRFSAERLKGVDSTLKIQPAELGDSAVYLCASSTRQGRNYEQYFGPGTRLTVT.

The chain recombines TRBV6-5 with TRBJ1-2; TRBD1 aligns across 7 bases. Losses at the gene ends were 2 bases for V and 0 bases for J; bases not matched to a gene: 3. CDR3 length: 15 residues. The germline V gene has CDR1 MNHEY and CDR2 SVGAGI. CDR3 bases: TGTGCCAGCAGTTACCTGGGACAGACTAACTATGGCTACACCTTC. Encoded protein: CASSYLGQTNYGYTF.

This clone was recorded a few times. The chain employs TRBV19 and TRBJ1-2, with D uncertain. The CDR3 length is 14 residues. Germline-derived CDR1 and CDR2 are LNHDA and SQIVND (reference sequence). Trimming stripped 7 bases from V and 2 bases from J, with 14 bases between. The CDR3: CASTTTSGNYGYTF. The CDR3 region has the DNA TGTGCCAGTACCACAACCAGCGGGAACTATGGCTACACCTTC.

This clone has only a few counts. This sequence joins TRBV29-1 and TRBJ2-2; TRBD1 matches 9 bases. The trim removed 6 bases at V and 3 bases at J, leaving 5 bases unmatched. CDR1 is SQVTM and CDR2 is ANQGSEA in the germline V gene. CDR3 length: 14 amino acids. Here the CDR3 reads CSVRDREDTGELFF. In DNA, the CDR3 is TGCAGCGTGAGGGACAGGGAGGACACCGGGGAGCTGTTTTTT.

This clone has more than one count but fewer than ten. The gene calls are TRBV11-3 and TRBJ2-3, with 7 positions matching TRBD2. CDR1 and CDR2 from the germline V gene are SGHNT and YENEEA. Germline trimming cut 1 base from V and 1 base from J; bases unmatched to any gene: 2. The CDR3 has 15 amino acids. CDR3 sequence (DNA): TGTGCCAGCAGCTTAGGGGGGGGAGGCACAGATACGCAGTATTTT. Translated: CASSLGGGGTDTQYF.

This sequence joins TRBV5-1 and TRBJ1-4, with D uncertain. The germline V and J ends were trimmed by 0 bases and 0 bases, with 3 bases remaining between them. CDR3 length equals 14 residues. CDR1 and CDR2 from the germline V gene are SGHRS and YFSETQ. The CDR3 spells CASSLAATNEKLFF. The DNA of the CDR3 is TGCGCCAGCAGCTTGGCTGCAACTAATGAAAAACTGTTTTTT.

V and J are TRBV2 and TRBJ1-4; D gene uncertain. This CDR3 has 15 amino acids. The germline V and J ends were trimmed by 5 bases and 4 bases, with 14 bases remaining between them. The germline V gene has CDR1 SNHLY and CDR2 FYNNEI. The CDR3: CASSPDGKFNEKLFF. Here the CDR3 DNA reads TGTGCCAGCAGTCCGGACGGTAAATTTAATGAAAAACTGTTTTTT.

The chain couples TRBV7-2 to TRBJ2-7, with 8 bases matching TRBD1. The germline gives CDR1 SGHTA, CDR2 FQGNSA. The V segment lost 3 bases and the J segment 2 bases; nucleotides outside the gene matches: 6. The CDR3 length is 15 residues. In DNA, the CDR3 is TGTGCCAGCAGCTTTGGGCAGGGGGCTACCTACGAGCAGTACTTC. It is translated as CASSFGQGATYEQYF.

This clone was counted between two and nine times. This rearrangement joins TRBV15 to TRBJ2-3, with unresolved D. V dropped 0 bases and J dropped 6 bases, with 10 bases sitting between them. From germline, CDR1 is LNHNV and CDR2 YYDKDF (reference sequence). The CDR3 totals 14 residues. CDR3 in amino acids: CATSRDIDLDTQYF. The DNA of the CDR3 is TGTGCCACCAGCAGAGATATAGATTTGGATACGCAGTATTTT.

This clone was seen only a few times. CDR3 amino acids: CASSLDVGRIEKLFF. The DNA for the CDR3 is TGTGCCAGCAGCTTAGATGTGGGCAGGATTGAAAAACTGTTTTTT. V gene TRBV7-9 combines with J gene TRBJ1-4; D remains unclear. Trimming removed 1 base at V and 7 bases at J, with 13 bases between. The CDR3 is 15 amino acids. The V gene's germline CDR1 is SEHNR and CDR2 FQNEAQ (reference sequence).

This clone has only a few counts. The CDR3 sequence is CSVQGRVMSDTQYF. CDR3 sequence (DNA): TGCAGCGTACAAGGCCGCGTAATGAGCGATACGCAGTATTTT. The chain couples TRBV29-1 to TRBJ2-3; D not certain. V lost 6 bases to trimming and J lost 6 bases, with 19 bases between them. Germline CDR1 SQVTM, CDR2 ANQGSEA. The CDR3 consists of 14 residues.

V is TRBV14 and J is TRBJ2-7, with 9 bases that match TRBD1. The germline gives CDR1 SGHDN, CDR2 FVKESK. Trimming at V came to 5 bases and at J to 2 bases, leaving 10 bases not matched to a gene. The CDR3 covers 16 residues. For the CDR3, the DNA is TGTGCCAGCAGCAAACCCGGGACAGGGAATCCCTACGAGCAGTACTTC. It codes for CASSKPGTGNPYEQYF.

This clone turned up a few times. V and J are TRBV5-6 and TRBJ1-2; D ambiguous. This CDR3 is 14 amino acids long. With 2 bases removed from V and 4 bases from J, the gap between germline ends came to 12 bases. The germline CDR1 and CDR2 sequences are SGHDT and YYEEEE. The CDR3 is CASSFSQDLYGYTF. The CDR3 region has the DNA TGTGCCAGCAGCTTTTCCCAGGACCTCTATGGCTACACCTTC.